This T cell receptor beta chain was profiled in a study of T cells in Graves' hyperthyroidism and ophthalmopathy. Amplified TCR beta CDR3 regions came from RNA transcripts. The TCR CDR3 was amplified in a first-round RT-PCR using the HTBI primer set. TCRdb re-derived calls from the multiplex PCR reads in MiXCR, one entry per CDR3 protein. The repertoire holds roughly 300,000 distinct CDR3 sequences, with roughly 21% as singletons. PBMCs stemmed from about 9.7 ml fresh peripheral blood. Germline lookup yields CDR1 MNHNS and CDR2 SASEGT. Between the trimmed V and J ends, which lost 5 bases and 0 bases, there was a span of 14 bases. The CDR3 has 16 residues. In its sample, this clonotype was seen many times. Its specificity is unknown. Notes on the study in general: Blood also held most thyroid clonotypes expanded beyond 0.001.

The TCR comes from a woman aged 45-59 years with Graves' hyperthyroidism. The V call is TRBV6-1, the J call TRBJ1-5; D possibly corresponds to TRBD1 (5 bases). The sample was blood. CDR3 DNA sequence: TGTGCCAGCAGTTTTCGCCGGGACTATAGCAATCAGCCCCAGCATTTT. This encodes CASSFRRDYSNQPQHF.